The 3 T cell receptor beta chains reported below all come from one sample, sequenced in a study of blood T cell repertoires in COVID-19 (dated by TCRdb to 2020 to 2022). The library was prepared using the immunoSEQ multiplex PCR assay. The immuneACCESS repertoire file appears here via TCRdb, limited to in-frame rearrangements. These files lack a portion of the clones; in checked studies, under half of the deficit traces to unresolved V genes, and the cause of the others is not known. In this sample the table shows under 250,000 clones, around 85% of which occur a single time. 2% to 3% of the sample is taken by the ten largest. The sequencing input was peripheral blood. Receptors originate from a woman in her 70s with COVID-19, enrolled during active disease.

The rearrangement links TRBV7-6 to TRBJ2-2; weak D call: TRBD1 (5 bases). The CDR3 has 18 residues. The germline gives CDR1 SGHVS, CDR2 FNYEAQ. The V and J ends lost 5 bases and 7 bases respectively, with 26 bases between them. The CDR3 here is CASSRYLISRDRGGELFF. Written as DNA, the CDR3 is TGTGCCAGCAGCCGATATTTAATATCCAGGGATCGTGGCGGGGAGCTGTTTTTT.

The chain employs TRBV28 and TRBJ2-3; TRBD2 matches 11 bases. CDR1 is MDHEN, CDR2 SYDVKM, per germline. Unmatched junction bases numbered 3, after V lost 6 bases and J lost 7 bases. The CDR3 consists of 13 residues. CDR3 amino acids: CASSPSGGNTQYF. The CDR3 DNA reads TGTGCCAGCAGCCCTAGCGGGGGGAATACGCAGTATTTT.

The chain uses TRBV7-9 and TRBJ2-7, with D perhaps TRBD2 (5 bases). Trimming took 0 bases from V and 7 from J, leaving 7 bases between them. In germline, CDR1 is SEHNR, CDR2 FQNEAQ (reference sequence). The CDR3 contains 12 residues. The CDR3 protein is CASSLARGEQYF. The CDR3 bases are TGTGCCAGCAGCTTAGCGCGAGGGGAGCAGTACTTC.